This note documents a single T cell receptor (beta chain) sequence. These data are taken from a study of blood T cell repertoires in COVID-19. Sequencing used immunoSEQ multiplex PCR; TCRdb keeps in-frame clones, though not all of them. The sample includes some 270,000 clones, around 87% of them seen just once. Germline CDR1 MNHEY, CDR2 SVGAGI. The CDR3 is 15 amino acids. The V gene end was trimmed by 7 bases and the J gene end by 5 bases; junction bases not matched to a gene: 10. Sequencing used peripheral blood. J is TRBJ1-5 and V is TRBV6-5; TRBD1 matches at 8 bases. This receptor was taken from a woman in her fifties or sixties with COVID-19, enrolled during active disease. Here the CDR3 DNA reads TGTGCCAGCAACGACTCGGACAGGGATTATCAGCCCCAGCATTTT. Residues: CASNDSDRDYQPQHF.